Following are 9 T cell receptor beta chains from one sample sequenced in a study of T cell repertoires in cytomegalovirus infection. For these receptors, no antigen is known. TCRdb reprocessed the reads with MiXCR, giving one entry per CDR3 protein. This sample has approximately 300,000 distinct CDR3 sequences; almost 30% occur once, and the top ten carry around 20%. The sample consisted of cultured PBMCs, taken from culture after CMV antigen stimulation. The receptors come from a human donor in good health (CMV status not recorded). Some clones in this sample may be carry-over from other donors' samples.

This clonotype was detected only a few times. This chain links TRBV28 with TRBJ2-7; the D is unclear. Germline values: CDR1 MDHEN, CDR2 SYDVKM. Deletions cut 4 bases from V and 5 bases from J, with 15 bases between. This CDR3 is built from 14 residues. The CDR3 sequence is CASSSQDRRDEQYF. CDR3 nucleotides: TGTGCCAGCAGTTCCCAGGACCGCCGCGACGAGCAGTACTTC.

The rearrangement links TRBV7-2 to TRBJ2-5, with TRBD2 identical over 7 bases. This CDR3 contains 15 residues. V lost 5 bases, J lost 2 bases, and 8 bases stayed unmatched. Germline CDR1 reads SGHTA; CDR2 reads FQGNSA. The CDR3 sequence is CASSPRGGFQETQYF. The CDR3, as DNA: TGTGCCAGCAGCCCTAGGGGAGGGTTTCAAGAGACCCAGTACTTC. The whole variable domain, filled in from reference TRBV7-2 and TRBJ2-5, reads GAGVSQSPSNKVTEKGKDVELRCDPISGHTALYWYRQSLGQGLEFLIYFQGNSAPDKSGLPSDRFSAERTGGSVSTLTIQRTQQEDSAVYLCASSPRGGFQETQYFGPGTRLLVL.

This clonotype was recorded at least ten times. This chain uses TRBV2 with TRBJ1-5; TRBD1 agrees at 8 bases. The CDR3 spans 14 residues. The germline gives CDR1 SNHLY, CDR2 FYNNEI. V lost 6 bases to trimming and J lost 4 bases; unmatched junction nucleotides: 5. CDR3 sequence: CASSGDRINQPQHF. DNA of the CDR3: TGTGCCAGCAGCGGGGACAGGATTAATCAGCCCCAGCATTTT.

This clonotype was observed a handful of times. The chain uses TRBV18 and TRBJ1-1; the D is unclear. The germline gives CDR1 KGHSH, CDR2 LQKENI. V gave up 3 bases and J gave up 1 base, with 9 bases separating them. The CDR3 contains 14 residues. This CDR3 is CASSPKPGNTEAFF. In DNA form, the CDR3 reads TGTGCCAGCTCACCCAAACCGGGGAACACTGAAGCTTTCTTT.

The chain is built from TRBV29-1 and TRBJ1-3, with TRBD1 identical over 7 bases. Germline V gene data show CDR1 as SQVTM and CDR2 as ANQGSEA. The CDR3 is 15 amino acids. J was trimmed by 2 bases and V by 1 base; bases with no gene match: 5. DNA for the CDR3: TGCAGCGTTGAAGTGGCAGGGGGAACTGGAAACACCATATATTTT. This encodes CSVEVAGGTGNTIYF. Filled out from reference TRBV29-1 and TRBJ1-3, the complete variable domain reads SAVISQKPSRDICQRGTSLTIQCQVDSQVTMMFWYRQQPGQSLTLIATANQGSEATYESGFVIDKFPISRPNLTFSTLTVSNMSPEDSSIYLCSVEVAGGTGNTIYFGEGSWLTVV.

The chain couples TRBV10-3 to TRBJ2-1; TRBD2 matches 12 bases. V lost 8 bases and J lost 9; bases outside the gene matches: 14. CDR3 size: 16 residues. Germline V gives CDR1 ENHRY, CDR2 SYGVKD. Here the CDR3 DNA reads TGTGCCATCGCGCCTAGCGGGAGGGCCTTAAACCGTGAGCAGTTCTTC. Its protein product is CAIAPSGRALNREQFF.

The rearrangement links TRBV7-8 to TRBJ2-7; D is unresolved. Germline V CDR1 and CDR2: SGHVS, FQNEAQ. This CDR3 spans 12 amino acids. Trimming took off 5 bases at V and 10 bases at J, with 15 bases between the two ends. The CDR3 loop reads CASSIPPLPQYF. In DNA, the CDR3 is TGTGCCAGCAGCATACCTCCTTTGCCCCAGTACTTC. The complete variable domain, with remaining parts taken from reference TRBV7-8 and TRBJ2-7, reads GAGVSQSPRYKVAKRGQDVALRCDPISGHVSLFWYQQALGQGPEFLTYFQNEAQLDKSGLPSDRFFAERPEGSVSTLKIQRTQQEDSAVYLCASSIPPLPQYFGPGTRLTVT.

This clonotype has only a few counts. The rearrangement uses TRBV2 and TRBJ1-5; no reliable D call. The CDR3 length is 15 residues. Trimming stripped 5 bases from V and 0 bases from J, with 11 bases between. The germline V gene encodes CDR1 SNHLY and CDR2 FYNNEI. The CDR3 sequence is CASSLSTYSNQPQHF. Here the CDR3 DNA reads TGTGCCAGCAGTTTATCGACCTATAGCAATCAGCCCCAGCATTTT. Complete variable domain (other parts from reference TRBV2 and TRBJ1-5): EPEVTQTPSHQVTQMGQEVILRCVPISNHLYFYWYRQILGQKVEFLVSFYNNEISEKSEIFDDQFSVERPDGSNFTLKIRSTKLEDSAMYFCASSLSTYSNQPQHFGDGTRLSIL.

This clonotype has a handful of counts. The chain joins TRBV7-9 to TRBJ2-4; D is unresolved. Trimming pared 4 bases from V and 0 bases from J, leaving 13 bases between. Germline CDR1 reads SEHNR; CDR2 reads FQNEAQ (reference sequence). This CDR3 is built from 16 residues. The CDR3 loop reads CASSSPQSKAKNIQYF. In DNA form, the CDR3 reads TGTGCCAGCAGCTCCCCTCAATCAAAAGCCAAAAACATTCAGTACTTC.